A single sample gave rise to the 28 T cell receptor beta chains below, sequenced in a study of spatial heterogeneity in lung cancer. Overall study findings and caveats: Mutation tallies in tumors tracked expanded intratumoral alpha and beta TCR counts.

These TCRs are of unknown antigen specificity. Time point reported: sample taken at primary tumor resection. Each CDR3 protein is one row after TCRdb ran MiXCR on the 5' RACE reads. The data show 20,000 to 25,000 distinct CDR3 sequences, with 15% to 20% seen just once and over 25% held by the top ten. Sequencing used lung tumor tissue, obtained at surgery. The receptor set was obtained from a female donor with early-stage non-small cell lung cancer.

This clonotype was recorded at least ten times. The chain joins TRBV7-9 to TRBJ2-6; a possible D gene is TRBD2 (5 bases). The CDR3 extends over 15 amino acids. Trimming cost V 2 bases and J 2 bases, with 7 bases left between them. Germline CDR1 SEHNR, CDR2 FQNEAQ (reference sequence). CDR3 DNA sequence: TGTGCCAGCAGCTTACGGGGAGCTGGGGCCAACGTCCTGACTTTC. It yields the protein CASSLRGAGANVLTF.

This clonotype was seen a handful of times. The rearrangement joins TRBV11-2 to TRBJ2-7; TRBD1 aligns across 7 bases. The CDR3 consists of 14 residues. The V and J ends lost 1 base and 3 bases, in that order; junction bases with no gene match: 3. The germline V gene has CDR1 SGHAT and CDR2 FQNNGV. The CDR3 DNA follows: TGTGCCAGCAGCTTAGCCGGACAGGACTACGAGCAGTACTTC. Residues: CASSLAGQDYEQYF. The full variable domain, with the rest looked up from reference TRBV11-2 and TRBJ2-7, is EAGVAQSPRYKIIEKRQSVAFWCNPISGHATLYWYQQILGQGPKLLIQFQNNGVVDDSQLPKDRFSAERLKGVDSTLKIQPAKLEDSAVYLCASSLAGQDYEQYFGPGTRLTVT.

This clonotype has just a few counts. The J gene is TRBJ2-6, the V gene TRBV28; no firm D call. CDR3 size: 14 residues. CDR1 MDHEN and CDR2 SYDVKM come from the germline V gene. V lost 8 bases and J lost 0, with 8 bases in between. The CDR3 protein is CASFTFSGANVLTF. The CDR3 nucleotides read TGTGCCAGCTTTACATTCTCTGGGGCCAACGTCCTGACTTTC.

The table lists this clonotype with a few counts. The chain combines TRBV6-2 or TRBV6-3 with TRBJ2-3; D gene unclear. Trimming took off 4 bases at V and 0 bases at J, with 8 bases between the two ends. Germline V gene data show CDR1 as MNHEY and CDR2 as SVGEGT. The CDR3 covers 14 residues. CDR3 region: CASSWGKSTDTQYF. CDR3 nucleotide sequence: TGTGCCAGCAGTTGGGGTAAAAGCACAGATACGCAGTATTTT.

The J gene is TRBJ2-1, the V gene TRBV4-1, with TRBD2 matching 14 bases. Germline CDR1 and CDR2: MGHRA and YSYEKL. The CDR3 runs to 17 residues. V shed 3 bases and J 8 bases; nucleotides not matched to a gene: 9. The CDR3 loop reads CASSHGTSGRSVHEQFF. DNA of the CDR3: TGCGCCAGCAGCCATGGGACTAGCGGGAGATCTGTCCATGAGCAGTTCTTC.

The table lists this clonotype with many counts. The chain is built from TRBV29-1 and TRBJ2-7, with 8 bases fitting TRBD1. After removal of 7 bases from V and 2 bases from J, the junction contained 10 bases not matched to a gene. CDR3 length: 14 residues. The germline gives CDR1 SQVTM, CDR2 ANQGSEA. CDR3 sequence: CSARTGNPPYEQYF. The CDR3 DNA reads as TGCAGCGCCCGGACAGGGAACCCCCCCTACGAGCAGTACTTC.

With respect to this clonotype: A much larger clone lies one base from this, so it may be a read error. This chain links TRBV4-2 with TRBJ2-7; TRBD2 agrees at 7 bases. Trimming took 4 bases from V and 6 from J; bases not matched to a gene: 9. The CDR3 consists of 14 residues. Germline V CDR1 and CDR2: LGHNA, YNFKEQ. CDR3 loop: CASSPDRGEREQYF. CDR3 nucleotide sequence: TGTGCCAGCAGCCCCGACCGGGGGGAACGCGAGCAGTACTTC.

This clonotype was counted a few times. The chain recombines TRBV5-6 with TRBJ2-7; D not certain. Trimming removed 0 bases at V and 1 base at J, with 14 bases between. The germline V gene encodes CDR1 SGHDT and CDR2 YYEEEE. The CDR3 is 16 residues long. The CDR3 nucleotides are TGTGCCAGCAGCTTGGTTCAAGGGCGCGTATCCTACGAGCAGTACTTC. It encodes CASSLVQGRVSYEQYF.

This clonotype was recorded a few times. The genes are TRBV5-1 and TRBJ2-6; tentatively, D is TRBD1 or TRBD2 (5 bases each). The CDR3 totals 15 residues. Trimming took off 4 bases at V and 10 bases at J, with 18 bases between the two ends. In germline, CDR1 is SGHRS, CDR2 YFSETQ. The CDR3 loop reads CASSPGSGTSNVLTF. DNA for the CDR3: TGCGCCAGCAGCCCTGGCTCGGGGACCTCGAACGTCCTGACTTTC.

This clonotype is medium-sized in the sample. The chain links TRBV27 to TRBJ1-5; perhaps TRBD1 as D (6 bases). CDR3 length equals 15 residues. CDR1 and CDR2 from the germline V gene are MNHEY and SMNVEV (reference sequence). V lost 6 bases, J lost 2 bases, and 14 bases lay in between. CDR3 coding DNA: TGTGCCAGCAGCCCGGGGGCTGTGGGCAATCAGCCCCAGCATTTT. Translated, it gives CASSPGAVGNQPQHF.

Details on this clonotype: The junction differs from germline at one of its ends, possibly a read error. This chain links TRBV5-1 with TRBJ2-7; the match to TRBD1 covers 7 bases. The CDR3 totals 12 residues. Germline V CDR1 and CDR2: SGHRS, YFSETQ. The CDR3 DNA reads TGCGCCAGCAGCTTAGGGGGCTACGATCAGTACTTC. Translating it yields CASSLGGYDQYF.

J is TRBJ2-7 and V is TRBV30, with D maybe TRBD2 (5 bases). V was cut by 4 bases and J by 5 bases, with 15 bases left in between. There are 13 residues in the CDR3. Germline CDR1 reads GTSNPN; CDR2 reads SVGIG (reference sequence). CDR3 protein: CAWTPGWRNEQYF. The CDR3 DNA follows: TGTGCCTGGACGCCGGGATGGAGGAACGAGCAGTACTTC.

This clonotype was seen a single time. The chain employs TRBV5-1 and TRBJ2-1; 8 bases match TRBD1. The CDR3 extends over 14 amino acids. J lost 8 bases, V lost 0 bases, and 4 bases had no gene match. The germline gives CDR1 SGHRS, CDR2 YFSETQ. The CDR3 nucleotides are TGCGCCAGCAGCTTGGCGGGGACAGGATATGAGCAGTTCTTC. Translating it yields CASSLAGTGYEQFF.

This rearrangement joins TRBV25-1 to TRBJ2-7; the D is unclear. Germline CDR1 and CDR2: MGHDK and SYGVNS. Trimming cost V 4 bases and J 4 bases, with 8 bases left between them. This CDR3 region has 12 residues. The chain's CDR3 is CASSGQKYEQYF. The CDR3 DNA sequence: TGTGCCAGCAGTGGTCAGAAGTACGAGCAGTACTTC.

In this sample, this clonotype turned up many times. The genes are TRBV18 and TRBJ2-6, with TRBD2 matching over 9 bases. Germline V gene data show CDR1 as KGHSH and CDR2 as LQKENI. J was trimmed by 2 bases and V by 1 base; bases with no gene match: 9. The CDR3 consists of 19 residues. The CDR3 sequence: CASSPLGSGRLTGANVLTF. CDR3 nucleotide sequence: TGTGCCAGCTCACCACTGGGGAGCGGGAGGCTGACTGGGGCCAACGTCCTGACTTTC.

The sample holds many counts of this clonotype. CDR3 residues: CASQTGTGPYNEQFF. The CDR3 DNA follows: TGTGCCAGCCAAACCGGCACGGGGCCTTACAATGAGCAGTTCTTC. The chain combines TRBV9 with TRBJ2-1, with D possibly being TRBD1 or TRBD2 (5 bases each). V was shortened by 7 bases and J by 4 bases, with 18 bases between the two germline ends. Per the germline V gene, CDR1 is SGDLS and CDR2 is YYNGEE. The CDR3 runs 15 residues.

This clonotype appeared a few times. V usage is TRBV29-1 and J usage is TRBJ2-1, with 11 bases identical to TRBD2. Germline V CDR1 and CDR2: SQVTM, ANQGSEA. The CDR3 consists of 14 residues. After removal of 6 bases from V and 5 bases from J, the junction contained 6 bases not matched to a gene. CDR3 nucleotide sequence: TGCAGCGTCCACCCGGGACTAGCGGACAATGAGCAGTTCTTC. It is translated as CSVHPGLADNEQFF.

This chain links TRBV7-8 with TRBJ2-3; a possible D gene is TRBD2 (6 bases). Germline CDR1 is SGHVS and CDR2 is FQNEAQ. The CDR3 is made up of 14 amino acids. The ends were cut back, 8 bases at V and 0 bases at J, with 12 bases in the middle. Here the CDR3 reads CASGGGTSTDTQYF. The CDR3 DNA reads TGTGCCAGCGGTGGCGGGACTAGCACAGATACGCAGTATTTT.

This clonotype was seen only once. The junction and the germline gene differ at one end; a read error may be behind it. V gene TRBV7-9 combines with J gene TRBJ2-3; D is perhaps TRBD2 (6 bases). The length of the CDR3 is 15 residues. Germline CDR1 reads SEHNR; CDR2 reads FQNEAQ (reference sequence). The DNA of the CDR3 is TGTGCCAGCTCTTATGGGGGAGGTGGCACATATACGCAGTATTTT. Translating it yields CASSYGGGGTYTQYF.

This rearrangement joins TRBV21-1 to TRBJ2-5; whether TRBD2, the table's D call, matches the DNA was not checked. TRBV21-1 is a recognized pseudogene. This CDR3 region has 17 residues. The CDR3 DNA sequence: TGTGCCAGCAGCAAGGTGGTCGGGAGGGCCCTGGTAGAGACCCAGTACTTC. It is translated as CASSKVVGRALVETQYF.

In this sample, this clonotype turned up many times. The CDR3 DNA sequence: TGTGCCAGCAGCCAAGAAGTTAGGGCTAGCGGGAGCAATGAGCAGTTCTTC. Its protein is CASSQEVRASGSNEQFF. This sequence joins TRBV4-2 and TRBJ2-1, with TRBD2 identical over 10 bases. CDR1 and CDR2 from the germline V gene are LGHNA and YNFKEQ. This CDR3 has 17 amino acids. The ends lost 0 bases at V and 6 bases at J; junction bases unmatched: 8.

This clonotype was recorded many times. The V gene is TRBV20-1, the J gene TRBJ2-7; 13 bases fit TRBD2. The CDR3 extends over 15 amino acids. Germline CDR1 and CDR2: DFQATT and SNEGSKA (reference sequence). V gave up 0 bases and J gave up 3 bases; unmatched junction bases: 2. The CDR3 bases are TGCAGTGCTAGAGACCGGACTAGCGGGAGCTACGAGCAGTACTTC. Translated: CSARDRTSGSYEQYF.

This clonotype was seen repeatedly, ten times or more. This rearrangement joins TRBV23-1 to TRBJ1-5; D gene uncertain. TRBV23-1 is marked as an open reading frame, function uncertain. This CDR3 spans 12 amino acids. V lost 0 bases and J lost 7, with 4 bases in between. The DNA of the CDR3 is TGCGCCAGCAGTCAATCGTGGCAGCCCCAGCATTTT. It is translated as CASSQSWQPQHF.

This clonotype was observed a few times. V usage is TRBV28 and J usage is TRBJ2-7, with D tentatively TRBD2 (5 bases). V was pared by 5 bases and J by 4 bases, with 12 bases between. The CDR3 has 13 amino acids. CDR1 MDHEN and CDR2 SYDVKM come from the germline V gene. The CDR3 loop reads CASSAHRLYEQYF. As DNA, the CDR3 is TGTGCCAGCAGTGCCCACCGACTATACGAGCAGTACTTC.

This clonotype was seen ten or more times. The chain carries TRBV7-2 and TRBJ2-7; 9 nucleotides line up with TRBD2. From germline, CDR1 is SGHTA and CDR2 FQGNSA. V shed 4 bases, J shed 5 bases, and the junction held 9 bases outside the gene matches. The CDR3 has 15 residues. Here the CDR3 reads CASSWGGRAQDEQYF. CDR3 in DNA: TGTGCCAGCAGCTGGGGCGGGAGGGCCCAGGACGAGCAGTACTTC.

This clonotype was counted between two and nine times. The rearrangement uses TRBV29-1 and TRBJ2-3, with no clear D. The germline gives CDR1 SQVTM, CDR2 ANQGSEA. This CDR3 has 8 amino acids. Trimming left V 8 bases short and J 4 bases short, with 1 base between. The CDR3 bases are TGCAGCCCAGATACGCAGTATTTT. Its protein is CSPDTQYF.

This chain's CDR3 is CASSERGLANEQFF. CDR3 nucleotides: TGTGCCAGCAGTGAAAGGGGACTAGCGAATGAGCAGTTCTTC. The rearrangement links TRBV2 to TRBJ2-1; 10 bases line up with TRBD2. CDR1 is SNHLY and CDR2 is FYNNEI in the germline V gene. The CDR3 covers 14 residues. The J segment lost 7 bases and the V segment lost 2 bases, leaving 2 bases of the junction unmatched.

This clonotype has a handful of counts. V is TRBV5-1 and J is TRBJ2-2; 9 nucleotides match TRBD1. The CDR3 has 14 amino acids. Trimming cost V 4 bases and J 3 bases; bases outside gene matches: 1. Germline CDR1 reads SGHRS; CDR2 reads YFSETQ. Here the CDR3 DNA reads TGCGCCAGCAGCCGGACAGGGGACACCGGGGAGCTGTTTTTT. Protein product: CASSRTGDTGELFF.